One T cell receptor beta chain is described in this entry. The antigen is not known. This specimen comes from a study of cytomegalovirus exposure and HLA in healthy donors. Whole-study findings and limits: 150 to 200 TCR beta chains were listed as cytomegalovirus-associated. Most likely, a cluster of highly shared sequence variants arose as a sequencing artifact.

Trimming removed 3 bases from V and 4 bases from J; junction bases left unmatched: 4. The CDR3 runs to 14 residues. The V gene's germline CDR1 is SGHKS and CDR2 YYEKEE (reference sequence). PCR amplification relied on 60 Vbeta primers (plus 13 Jbeta primers). Authors' analysis steps: Roughly 76 million unique TCR beta chains, roughly 11 million of them shared, were counted by a later analysis. The repertoire was sequenced with immunoSEQ multiplex PCR; TCRdb's copy has only in-frame clones and lacks some. That table supplies the V and J calls and clone size; D and trimming were determined from the DNA. The sample holds 99,000 or so clones, almost 70% seen once.

The sequence was collected from a man aged 30 to 39 in good health and CMV-seronegative. The sample consisted of PBMCs. The chain links TRBV5-5 to TRBJ1-1; TRBD1 agrees at 9 bases. As DNA, the CDR3 is TGTGCCAGCAGCTACGGGACAGGGTCCACTGAAGCTTTCTTT. This sequence encodes CASSYGTGSTEAFF.